The text below deals with one TCR beta chain. Its antigen is still unknown. This sample stems from a study of T cells after yellow fever vaccination. Turning to the study itself: Fractions containing few cells were prepared with SMART-Seq v4 Ultra Low Input. General study findings and limits: Clonotypes appearing in both CD4 and CD8 compartments existed, and their share was small. There was a possibility that FACS-sorted repertoires contained abundant clonotypes contaminating from the bulk population.

TCR cDNA, made by 5'RACE template switching, carried an added universal primer site and UMIs. A single record per CDR3 protein comes from TCRdb applying MiXCR to the 5' RACE reads. The table shows 450,000 to 600,000 distinct CDR3 sequences, with roughly 12% occurring only once. V was shortened by 0 bases and J by 4 bases, with 5 bases between the two germline ends. The CDR3 totals 13 residues. Germline lookup yields CDR1 LGHDT and CDR2 YNNKEL (reference sequence). The chain couples TRBV3-1 to TRBJ2-3; D not certain. This clonotype originated in a man aged 25-45 years who received the YFV17D yellow fever vaccine. The sample consisted of PBMCs, taken on the day of the yellow fever booster vaccination. CDR3 amino acids: CASSQDMADTQYF. Written as DNA, the CDR3 is TGTGCCAGCAGCCAAGATATGGCAGATACGCAGTATTTT.